This record covers a single TCR beta chain. The Seattle patients joined while their infection was active and were tracked longitudinally afterward. V was shortened by 6 bases and J by 2 bases, with 11 bases between the two germline ends. Germline V gene data show CDR1 as MDHEN and CDR2 as SYDVKM. This CDR3 contains 14 residues. The sample comes from a study of blood T cell repertoires in COVID-19. Authors' methods: Amplified reference gene primers provided the basis for estimating nucleated cell counts. Using immunoSEQ multiplex PCR, the repertoire was profiled, and TCRdb retains in-frame clones only, with some absent. V and J calls and clone size are those listed in that table; D and trimming were worked out from the DNA. The sample shows a few hundred thousand clones, roughly 84% of them seen only once.

Specimen: peripheral blood. The TCR was taken from a person between 65 and 79 years old with COVID-19, enrolled during active disease. The chain uses TRBV28 and TRBJ2-1, with D maybe TRBD2 (5 bases). CDR3 residues: CASRYEGTYNEQFF. DNA of the CDR3: TGTGCCAGCAGGTACGAGGGAACCTACAATGAGCAGTTCTTC. Supplemented by reference TRBV28 and TRBJ2-1, the full variable domain reads DVKVTQSSRYLVKRTGEKVFLECVQDMDHENMFWYRQDPGLGLRLIYFSYDVKMKEKGDIPEGYSVSREKKERFSLILESASTNQTSMYLCASRYEGTYNEQFFGPGTRLTVL.